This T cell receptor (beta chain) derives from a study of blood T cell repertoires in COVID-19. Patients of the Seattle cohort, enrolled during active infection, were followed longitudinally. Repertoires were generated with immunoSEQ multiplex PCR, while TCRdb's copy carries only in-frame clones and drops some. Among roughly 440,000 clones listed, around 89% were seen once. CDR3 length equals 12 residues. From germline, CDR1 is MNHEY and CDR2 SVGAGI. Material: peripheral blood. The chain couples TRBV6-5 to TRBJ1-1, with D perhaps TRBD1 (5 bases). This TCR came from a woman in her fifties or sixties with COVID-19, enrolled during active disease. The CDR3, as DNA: TGTGCAATTGGTCGGGGGGACACTGAAGCTTTCTTT. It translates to CAIGRGDTEAFF.